This entry lists 15 T cell receptor beta chains sequenced from one sample in a study of T-cell memory formation after mild COVID-19. TCRdb re-analysed the 5' RACE reads in MiXCR, keeping a single row per CDR3 protein. The table has hundreds of thousands of distinct CDR3 sequences, under 20% seen once; the top ten hold around 11%. What was sequenced was PBMCs or a T cell subset sorted from them (not recorded which). These receptors came from an adult woman who had mild COVID-19 (a few samples of this study predate the infection). Cell type and time point are not known.

This clonotype appeared a few times. The J gene is TRBJ2-7, the V gene TRBV4-1; TRBD2 agrees at 7 bases. Germline assignment: CDR1 MGHRA and CDR2 YSYEKL. The CDR3 runs 16 residues. J gave up 2 bases and V 4 bases, and 11 bases lay outside the gene matches. The CDR3 bases are TGCGCCAGCAGCCCCCTTACCGGGACTACCCCCTACGAGCAGTACTTC. This sequence encodes CASSPLTGTTPYEQYF.

Many counts were recorded for this clonotype. This sequence joins TRBV3-1 and TRBJ1-1, with D unclear. V was clipped by 10 bases and J by 4 bases, with 10 bases between them. The germline V gene has CDR1 LGHDT and CDR2 YNNKEL (reference sequence). The CDR3 is 11 amino acids. Here the CDR3 reads CAIRGGTEAFF. CDR3 DNA sequence: TGTGCCATCCGAGGCGGCACTGAAGCTTTCTTT.

J is TRBJ2-5 and V is TRBV6-2 or TRBV6-3; TRBD2 matches 13 bases. This CDR3 has 15 residues. J was trimmed by 5 bases and V by 5 bases; bases with no gene match: 5. Germline V gene sequence: CDR1 MNHEY, CDR2 SVGEGT. Here the CDR3 reads CASSVLAGGPETQYF. For the CDR3, the DNA is TGTGCCAGCAGTGTACTAGCGGGAGGGCCGGAGACCCAGTACTTC.

The gene calls are TRBV12-3 or TRBV12-4 and TRBJ1-3; a possible D gene is TRBD1 (5 bases). The CDR3 consists of 12 residues. Trimming took off 7 bases at V and 15 bases at J, with 19 bases between the two ends. The CDR3 spells CASIPNLGTGYF. The CDR3 DNA sequence: TGTGCCAGCATTCCAAACCTCGGGACGGGATATTTT.

This clonotype was counted between two and nine times. This chain uses TRBV12-3 or TRBV12-4 with TRBJ2-1; TRBD2 matches at 8 bases. With 2 bases clipped from V and 10 bases from J, the junction kept 13 bases outside the gene matches. The CDR3 has 16 residues. CDR3 loop: CASSLYSREASGEQFF. The CDR3 region has the DNA TGTGCCAGCAGTTTATACTCCCGGGAGGCTAGCGGGGAGCAGTTCTTC.

A note on this clonotype: A single base separates this from a much larger clone, so it may be a read error. This chain joins TRBV29-1 and TRBJ2-5; D possibly uses TRBD1 or TRBD2 (5 bases each). CDR3 length: 16 residues. Germline V gene data show CDR1 as SQVTM and CDR2 as ANQGSEA. V shed 7 bases and J shed 5 bases, with 26 bases lying between them. The CDR3 DNA reads TGCAGCGCAACCCCAGGGTCCTCGGGGCGGAGGGAGACCCAGTACTTC. It is translated as CSATPGSSGRRETQYF.

This chain's CDR3 is CASRGSGTTEAFF. The DNA for the CDR3 is TGTGCCAGCAGGGGGTCGGGGACCACTGAAGCTTTCTTT. V usage is TRBV25-1 and J usage is TRBJ1-1; tentatively, D is TRBD1 (5 bases). Per germline, CDR1 MGHDK and CDR2 SYGVNS. V lost 6 bases, J lost 4 bases, and 12 bases lay in between. The CDR3 spans 13 residues.

The chain links TRBV5-4 to TRBJ2-1; no clear D. The germline V gene encodes CDR1 SGHNT and CDR2 YYREEE (reference sequence). V lost 7 bases and J 5 bases, leaving 10 bases between the germline ends. The CDR3 contains 12 residues. This CDR3 reads CASGPFNNEQFF. CDR3 DNA sequence: TGTGCCAGCGGTCCGTTTAACAATGAGCAGTTCTTC.

This clonotype was seen a handful of times. This chain uses TRBV7-2 with TRBJ2-1; D is unclear. Germline loops: CDR1 SGHTA, CDR2 FQGNSA. V was clipped by 3 bases and J by 6 bases, with 18 bases between them. The CDR3 covers 16 residues. CDR3 nucleotides: TGTGCCAGCAGCTTTCACGGTATCTCGTCGGGCAATGAGCAGTTCTTC. Translation: CASSFHGISSGNEQFF.

This chain links TRBV7-9 with TRBJ1-1; D might be TRBD1 (6 bases). The CDR3 runs 15 residues. V gave up 2 bases and J gave up 3 bases, with 13 bases separating them. Germline values: CDR1 SEHNR, CDR2 FQNEAQ (reference sequence). As DNA, the CDR3 is TGTGCCAGCAGCTTACCCGCACAGGGTCACACTGAAGCTTTCTTT. It codes for CASSLPAQGHTEAFF.

This clonotype was counted a few times. The rearrangement links TRBV24-1 to TRBJ2-7; D is unresolved. V was trimmed by 3 bases and J by 3 bases, leaving 14 bases between them. The CDR3 is made up of 15 amino acids. Germline CDR1 and CDR2: KGHDR and SFDVKD. The CDR3 protein is CATSDPHGKDYEQYF. CDR3 bases: TGTGCCACCAGTGATCCCCACGGTAAGGACTACGAGCAGTACTTC.

This clonotype was counted ten times or more. The rearrangement joins TRBV11-3 to TRBJ2-1; D remains unclear. The CDR3 spans 12 residues. Germline V CDR1 and CDR2: SGHNT, YENEEA. V dropped 4 bases and J dropped 8 bases, with 9 bases sitting between them. The CDR3 spells CASSSLGYEQFF. CDR3 coding DNA: TGTGCCAGCAGCTCCCTCGGCTATGAGCAGTTCTTC.

The CDR3 protein is CASRPSGSYEQYF. The CDR3 nucleotides are TGTGCCAGCAGGCCTAGCGGGAGTTACGAGCAGTACTTC. The J gene is TRBJ2-7, the V gene TRBV12-3 or TRBV12-4; TRBD2 matches 10 bases. The V gene end was trimmed by 6 bases and the J gene end by 4 bases; junction bases not matched to a gene: 3. The CDR3 extends over 13 amino acids.

The chain is built from TRBV9 and TRBJ2-2, with 7 bases matching TRBD2. The CDR3 is 15 amino acids. Germline V gene lookup returns CDR1 SGDLS and CDR2 YYNGEE. The trim removed 4 bases at V and 4 bases at J, leaving 7 bases unmatched. CDR3 region: CASSPWTRATGELFF. The CDR3 region has the DNA TGTGCCAGCAGCCCTTGGACTAGGGCCACCGGGGAGCTGTTTTTT. The full variable domain, its missing parts supplied by reference TRBV9 and TRBJ2-2, is DSGVTQTPKHLITATGQRVTLRCSPRSGDLSVYWYQQSLDQGLQFLIQYYNGEERAKGNILERFSAQQFPDLHSELNLSSLELGDSALYFCASSPWTRATGELFFGEGSRLTVL.

The V and J genes are TRBV11-1 and TRBJ2-1, with 9 bases aligning to TRBD1. Germline CDR1 and CDR2: SGHAT and FQDESV (reference sequence). The V gene end was trimmed by 5 bases and the J gene end by 9 bases; junction bases not matched to a gene: 8. The length of the CDR3 is 14 residues. CDR3 sequence (DNA): TGTGCCAGCAGCCTAGGACAGGGGCGTACTGAGCAGTTCTTC. As protein: CASSLGQGRTEQFF.